This entry is about one T cell receptor (beta chain). From germline, CDR1 is LGHDT and CDR2 YNNKEL (reference sequence). The CDR3 spans 16 residues. J lost 7 bases, V lost 4 bases, and 5 bases had no gene match. These data come from a study of blood T cell repertoires in COVID-19. At the level of the study: The United States, Italy and Spain provided the acute and convalescent COVID-19 samples. Nucleic acid was either cDNA or gDNA, and it came from T cells, B-cell-depleted T cells, or PBMCs.

The data were produced by immunoSEQ multiplex PCR, yet TCRdb's version contains in-frame clones alone and is incomplete. Among a few hundred thousand clones listed, around 84% were seen once. The clonotype originates from a woman in her 40s who had recovered from COVID-19. The J gene is TRBJ2-1, the V gene TRBV3-1 (or the pseudogene TRBV3-2), with TRBD2 matching 15 bases. Sequenced sample: peripheral blood. The CDR3 coding sequence is TGTGCCAGCAGCCGTGGGACTAGCGGGGGGCTAAATGAGCAGTTCTTC. Its translation: CASSRGTSGGLNEQFF.